This T cell receptor beta chain was sequenced in a study of HIV-infected patients and healthy controls (dated by TCRdb to the mid-2010s). V is pared back by 7 bases and J by 5 bases, with 18 bases lying between the germline termini. The CDR3 has 14 amino acids, counting the end cysteine and phenylalanine. The sequence is cut down to CDR3 DNA, 42 bases in frame from base 1. In the germline V gene, CDR1 corresponds to MNHEY and CDR2 to SVGEGT. On this clonotype: It has no known antigen specificity. Per-nucleotide qualities are absent, and no much larger clonotype sits a single base away.

Receptor libraries were prepared by 5' RACE. Sequencer: Illumina MiSeq. The public reads were reanalyzed by TCRdb: fastp trimming at Q25, MiXCR alignment, in-frame beta chains only. Every CDR3 protein is listed once, alongside the most common genes and DNA of its rows. The sample includes 65,000 to 70,000 distinct CDR3 sequences, with about a sixth observed a single time. The ten largest clones represent approximately 5% of the sample. Recombination linked TRBV6-2 or TRBV6-3 to TRBJ2-7; the best D guess is TRBD2, with 6 bases matching. This clonotype was obtained from a human donor in good health. Sequencing was carried out using CD4+ T cells from blood. The DNA sequence is TGTGCCAGCACCGGGACTTCTTCTATCCACGAGCAGTACTTC. Translated, this gives CASTGTSSIHEQYF.